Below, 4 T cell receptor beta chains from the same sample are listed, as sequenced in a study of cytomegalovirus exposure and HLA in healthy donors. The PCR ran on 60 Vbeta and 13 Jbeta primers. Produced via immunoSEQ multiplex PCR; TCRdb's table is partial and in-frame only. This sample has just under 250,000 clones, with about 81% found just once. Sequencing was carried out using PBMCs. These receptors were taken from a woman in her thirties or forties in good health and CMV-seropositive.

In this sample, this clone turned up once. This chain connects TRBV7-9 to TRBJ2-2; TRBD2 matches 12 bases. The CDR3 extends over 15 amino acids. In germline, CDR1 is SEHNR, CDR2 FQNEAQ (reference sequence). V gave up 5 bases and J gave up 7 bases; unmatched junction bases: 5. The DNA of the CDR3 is TGTGCCAGCAGCCAGGGACTAGCGGGCCACGGGGAGCTGTTTTTT. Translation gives CASSQGLAGHGELFF.

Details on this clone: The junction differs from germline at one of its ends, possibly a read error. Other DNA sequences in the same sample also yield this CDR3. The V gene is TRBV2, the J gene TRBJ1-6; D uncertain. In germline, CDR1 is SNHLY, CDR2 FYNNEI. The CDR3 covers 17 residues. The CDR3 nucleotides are TGTGCCAGCACCCCAGAGGTACCTCACTCCTATAATTCCCCCCTCCACTTT. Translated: CASTPEVPHSYNSPLHF.

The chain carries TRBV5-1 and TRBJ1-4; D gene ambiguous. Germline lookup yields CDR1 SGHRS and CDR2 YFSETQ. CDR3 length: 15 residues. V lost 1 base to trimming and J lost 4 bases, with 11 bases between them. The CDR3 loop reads CASSLSGLRNEKLFF. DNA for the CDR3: TGCGCCAGCAGCTTGAGTGGGCTTCGTAATGAAAAACTGTTTTTT.

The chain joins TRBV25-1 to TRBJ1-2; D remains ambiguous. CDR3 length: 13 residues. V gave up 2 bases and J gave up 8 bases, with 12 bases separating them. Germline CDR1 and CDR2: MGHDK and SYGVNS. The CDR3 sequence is CASSELHDWGYTF. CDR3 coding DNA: TGTGCCAGCAGTGAACTCCACGACTGGGGCTACACCTTC.